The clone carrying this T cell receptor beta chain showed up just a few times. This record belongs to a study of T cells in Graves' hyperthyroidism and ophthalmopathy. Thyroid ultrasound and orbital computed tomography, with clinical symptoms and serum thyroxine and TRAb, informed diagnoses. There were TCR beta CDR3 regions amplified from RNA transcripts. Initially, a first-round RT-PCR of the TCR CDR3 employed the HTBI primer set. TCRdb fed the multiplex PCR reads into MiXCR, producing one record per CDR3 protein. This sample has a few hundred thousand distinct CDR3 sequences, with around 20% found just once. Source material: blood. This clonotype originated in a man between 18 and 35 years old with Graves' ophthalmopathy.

The CDR3 spells CATSDGGSNEKLFF. DNA for the CDR3: TGCGCCACCTCAGATGGGGGGTCTAATGAAAAACTGTTTTTT. The chain is built from TRBV5-1 and TRBJ1-4; D is possibly TRBD1 (5 bases). The V end was cut by 9 bases, the J end by 3 bases, with 15 bases between. This CDR3 has 14 residues. Germline V gene data show CDR1 as SGHRS and CDR2 as YFSETQ.